Following are 13 T cell receptor beta chains from one sample sequenced in a study of T cells in Graves' hyperthyroidism and ophthalmopathy. Regions amplified from RNA transcripts were the TCR beta CDR3 regions. The study used the HTBI primer set for a first-round RT-PCR of the TCR CDR3. Each CDR3 protein gets one entry after TCRdb re-called the multiplex PCR reads with MiXCR. The sample records hundreds of thousands of distinct CDR3 sequences, around 39% being singletons. Source material: blood. The receptors shown here come from a man aged 18 to 29 with Graves' hyperthyroidism.

This sequence joins TRBV29-1 and TRBJ1-1; 9 nucleotides line up with TRBD1. Germline CDR1 is SQVTM and CDR2 is ANQGSEA. Unmatched junction bases numbered 5, after V lost 8 bases and J lost 4 bases. The CDR3 extends over 12 amino acids. CDR3 DNA sequence: TGCAGCAATACAGGGGGCGGCACTGAAGCTTTCTTT. Residues: CSNTGGGTEAFF.

With respect to this clonotype: One base away lies a much larger clone, so this may be a sequencing read error. The chain carries TRBV29-1 and TRBJ2-7; D gene ambiguous. V was clipped by 1 base and J by 3 bases, with 13 bases between them. The CDR3 totals 14 residues. Germline-derived CDR1 and CDR2 are SQVTM and ANQGSEA. CDR3 sequence (DNA): TGCAGCGTTGAAGGGGGTCGTGAGATCTACGAGCAGTACTTC. Its protein is CSVEGGREIYEQYF.

This rearrangement joins TRBV2 to TRBJ1-2, with a weak D call TRBD1 (5 bases). CDR3 length equals 12 residues. V was trimmed by 3 bases and J by 7 bases, leaving 9 bases between them. Per germline, CDR1 SNHLY and CDR2 FYNNEI. Here the CDR3 DNA reads TGTGCCAGCAGTGAGAGGGGCCTTGGCTACACCTTC. The encoded protein is CASSERGLGYTF. The variable domain in full, with the rest retrieved from reference TRBV2 and TRBJ1-2, is EPEVTQTPSHQVTQMGQEVILRCVPISNHLYFYWYRQILGQKVEFLVSFYNNEISEKSEIFDDQFSVERPDGSNFTLKIRSTKLEDSAMYFCASSERGLGYTFGSGTRLTVV.

This chain joins TRBV7-9 and TRBJ1-4, with D unclear. The germline gives CDR1 SEHNR, CDR2 FQNEAQ (reference sequence). The CDR3 covers 15 residues. Trimming took 3 bases from V and 2 from J, leaving 10 bases between them. CDR3 in DNA: TGTGCCAGCAGCTTGGAGGGAAAGACTAATGAAAAACTGTTTTTT. It codes for CASSLEGKTNEKLFF. Variable domain in full (rest from reference TRBV7-9 and TRBJ1-4): DTGVSQNPRHKITKRGQNVTFRCDPISEHNRLYWYRQTLGQGPEFLTYFQNEAQLEKSRLLSDRFSAERPKGSFSTLEIQRTEQGDSAMYLCASSLEGKTNEKLFFGSGTQLSVL.

This clonotype occurred many times. This chain joins TRBV20-1 and TRBJ2-5; possible D gene TRBD1, 7 bases. The germline V gene has CDR1 DFQATT and CDR2 SNEGSKA (reference sequence). The CDR3 length is 13 residues. Trimming removed 0 bases from V and 5 bases from J, with 10 bases in between. The chain's CDR3 is CSARETGRETQYF. As DNA, the CDR3 is TGCAGTGCTAGAGAGACAGGGAGGGAGACCCAGTACTTC.

This clonotype appeared a few times. At one end the junction does not follow the germline gene, possibly because of a read error. The rearrangement joins TRBV7-9 to TRBJ1-5, with 7 bases fitting TRBD1. Germline CDR1 and CDR2: SEHNR and FQNEAQ (reference sequence). The CDR3 consists of 16 residues. CDR3 sequence: CASSQGGGGSNQPQHF. The CDR3 DNA follows: TGCGCCAGCAGCCAAGGAGGGGGCGGAAGCAATCAGCCCCAGCATTTT.

J is TRBJ1-3 and V is TRBV5-1; D is possibly TRBD1 (5 bases). In germline, CDR1 is SGHRS, CDR2 YFSETQ. The CDR3 covers 16 residues. Trimming took 0 bases from V and 0 from J, leaving 10 bases between them. CDR3 coding DNA: TGCGCCAGCAGCTTGGCCACAGGCAGCTCTGGAAACACCATATATTTT. Protein: CASSLATGSSGNTIYF. The entire variable domain, with the rest obtained from reference TRBV5-1 and TRBJ1-3, is as follows: KAGVTQTPRYLIKTRGQQVTLSCSPISGHRSVSWYQQTPGQGLQFLFEYFSETQRNKGNFPGRFSGRQFSNSRSEMNVSTLELGDSALYLCASSLATGSSGNTIYFGEGSWLTVV.

This clonotype was recorded at least ten times. The chain uses TRBV25-1 and TRBJ2-2, with 10 bases matching TRBD2. The CDR3 consists of 16 residues. J was trimmed by 4 bases and V by 1 base; bases with no gene match: 3. Germline V gene lookup returns CDR1 MGHDK and CDR2 SYGVNS. The CDR3 protein is CASSEWVAGGTGELFF. CDR3 bases: TGTGCCAGCAGTGAATGGGTAGCGGGGGGCACCGGGGAGCTGTTTTTT.

A word on this clonotype: A read error is likely, as this CDR3 ends without the conserved phenylalanine or tryptophan. The chain couples TRBV10-3 to TRBJ1-1; D possibly corresponds to TRBD1 (5 bases). V dropped 4 bases and J dropped 1 base, with 10 bases sitting between them. Germline V gene lookup returns CDR1 ENHRY and CDR2 SYGVKD. CDR3 size: 14 residues. The CDR3 protein is CAISAEQGNTEAFL. The CDR3 nucleotides read TGTGCCATCAGTGCGGAGCAGGGGAACACTGAAGCTTTCCTT.

The V and J genes are TRBV20-1 and TRBJ1-2; D is perhaps TRBD1 (5 bases). CDR1 is DFQATT and CDR2 is SNEGSKA in the germline V gene (reference sequence). CDR3 size: 14 residues. Trimming stripped 0 bases from V and 6 bases from J, with 14 bases between. The DNA of the CDR3 is TGCAGTGCTAGAGATTTTTCAGGGACTCATGGCTACACCTTC. Amino acid sequence: CSARDFSGTHGYTF.

The chain joins TRBV7-9 to TRBJ1-5; D call uncertain. Per germline, CDR1 SEHNR and CDR2 FQNEAQ (reference sequence). V lost 5 bases and J 6 bases, leaving 17 bases between the germline ends. CDR3 length: 15 amino acids. CDR3 sequence reads: CASSQDRGGGQPQHF. The CDR3 DNA follows: TGTGCCAGCAGCCAAGATAGAGGTGGCGGTCAGCCCCAGCATTTT.

The V and J genes are TRBV5-1 and TRBJ1-5; TRBD1 is a possible D gene (6 bases). This CDR3 spans 17 amino acids. Trimming took 8 bases from V and 0 from J, leaving 21 bases between them. Looked up from germline, CDR1 is SGHRS and CDR2 is YFSETQ. CDR3 sequence: CARRRGAVRDSNQPQHF. As DNA, the CDR3 is TGCGCCAGGAGGAGGGGGGCAGTTCGAGATAGCAATCAGCCCCAGCATTTT.

The chain joins TRBV5-1 to TRBJ2-7; 8 nucleotides line up with TRBD2. After removal of 7 bases from V and 0 bases from J, the junction contained 9 bases not matched to a gene. The germline V gene has CDR1 SGHRS and CDR2 YFSETQ. This CDR3 spans 15 amino acids. DNA of the CDR3: TGCGCCAGCCACAGGGCCGGGAGGGCCTCCTACGAGCAGTACTTC. This codes for CASHRAGRASYEQYF. The entire variable domain, with the rest obtained from reference TRBV5-1 and TRBJ2-7, is as follows: KAGVTQTPRYLIKTRGQQVTLSCSPISGHRSVSWYQQTPGQGLQFLFEYFSETQRNKGNFPGRFSGRQFSNSRSEMNVSTLELGDSALYLCASHRAGRASYEQYFGPGTRLTVT.